A single sample is the source of the 20 T cell receptor beta chains below, sequenced in a study of blood T cell repertoires in COVID-19. The data were produced by immunoSEQ multiplex PCR, yet TCRdb's version contains in-frame clones alone and is incomplete. The repertoire has a few hundred thousand clones, about 87% of them found once; the top ten carry about 10%. The specimen was peripheral blood. The receptor source for this set is a woman aged 30 to 39 with COVID-19, enrolled during active disease.

The genes are TRBV9 and TRBJ2-1; 8 bases are a match to TRBD2. CDR1 and CDR2 from the germline V gene are SGDLS and YYNGEE. V dropped 3 bases and J dropped 2; count of bases not matched to a gene: 4. The CDR3 runs 15 residues. CDR3 residues: CASSAGTSAYNEQFF. CDR3 DNA sequence: TGTGCCAGCAGCGCCGGGACTAGTGCCTACAATGAGCAGTTCTTC.

V is TRBV27 and J is TRBJ2-7; possible D gene TRBD2, 6 bases. The CDR3 is 17 residues long. From germline, CDR1 is MNHEY and CDR2 SMNVEV (reference sequence). Trimming took 4 bases from V and 2 from J, leaving 21 bases between them. The CDR3 DNA follows: TGTGCCAGCAGTTACCTTGGAACTTCAGGGAGGCCCTACGAGCAGTACTTC. Translating it yields CASSYLGTSGRPYEQYF.

V is TRBV12-3 or TRBV12-4 and J is TRBJ2-3; D is unresolved. The CDR3 sequence is 12 residues long. Trimming cost V 3 bases and J 4 bases, with 5 bases left between them. The CDR3, as DNA: TGTGCCAGCAGTTTTCTACCAGATACGCAGTATTTT. Translated, it gives CASSFLPDTQYF.

The rearrangement uses TRBV6-1 and TRBJ2-2, with 12 nucleotides matching TRBD2. In germline, CDR1 is MNHNS, CDR2 SASEGT. The CDR3 is made up of 17 amino acids. The V and J ends lost 1 base and 7 bases, in that order; junction bases with no gene match: 7. CDR3 in DNA: TGTGCCAGCAGTGAAGAAAGACTAGCGGGAGCGGGCGGGGAGCTGTTTTTT. This codes for CASSEERLAGAGGELFF.

The gene calls are TRBV7-3 and TRBJ2-5; no clear D gene. V was trimmed by 3 bases and J by 1 base, leaving 6 bases between them. CDR3 length equals 13 residues. CDR1 SGHTA and CDR2 FQGTGA come from the germline V gene. The CDR3 DNA is TGTGCCAGCAGCTTGGGCAGCCAAGAGACCCAGTACTTC. Translation: CASSLGSQETQYF.

The chain carries TRBV10-1 and TRBJ2-1, with TRBD2 identical over 11 bases. Trimming took 8 bases from V and 6 from J; bases not matched to a gene: 3. This CDR3 region has 13 residues. Germline V CDR1 and CDR2: WNHNN, SYGVQD (reference sequence). In nucleotides, the CDR3 is TGCGCCAGCGGGCTAGCGGGGGGCAATGAGCAGTTCTTC. Translating gives CASGLAGGNEQFF.

CDR3 nucleotides: TGTGCCAGCAGCCGACAGGGACTAGCGGGAGGGCCCGGGGAGCTGTTTTTT. This encodes CASSRQGLAGGPGELFF. V is TRBV3-1 (or the pseudogene TRBV3-2) and J is TRBJ2-2; the match to TRBD2 covers 16 bases. The CDR3 runs to 17 residues. Germline CDR1 and CDR2: LGHDT and YNNKEL (reference sequence). The trim removed 4 bases at V and 6 bases at J, leaving 5 bases unmatched.

The chain couples TRBV7-8 to TRBJ2-7; the D is unclear. Germline assignment: CDR1 SGHVS and CDR2 FQNEAQ. The CDR3 extends over 13 amino acids. V was shortened by 2 bases and J by 1 base, with 6 bases between the two germline ends. The CDR3 loop is CASSLSRSYEQYF. CDR3 DNA sequence: TGTGCCAGCAGCTTATCTAGGTCCTACGAGCAGTACTTC.

The chain is built from TRBV2 and TRBJ2-1; 8 bases are shared with TRBD2. CDR1 is SNHLY and CDR2 is FYNNEI in the germline V gene. The CDR3 extends over 15 amino acids. Germline trimming cut 8 bases from V and 12 bases from J; bases unmatched to any gene: 18. The chain's CDR3 is CASGPGSGSYNRQFF. The CDR3 region has the DNA TGTGCCAGCGGCCCGGGGAGCGGGAGTTATAATCGGCAGTTCTTC. Drawing the rest from reference TRBV2 and TRBJ2-1, the complete variable domain is EPEVTQTPSHQVTQMGQEVILRCVPISNHLYFYWYRQILGQKVEFLVSFYNNEISEKSEIFDDQFSVERPDGSNFTLKIRSTKLEDSAMYFCASGPGSGSYNRQFFGPGTRLTVL.

The chain employs TRBV6-6 and TRBJ2-5; no definite D call. With 4 bases removed from V and 4 bases from J, the gap between germline ends came to 10 bases. Germline assignment: CDR1 MNHNY and CDR2 SVGAGI (reference sequence). There are 13 residues in the CDR3. CDR3 coding DNA: TGTGCCAGCAGTTCTTCCAGGTCAGAGACCCAGTACTTC. It translates to CASSSSRSETQYF.

This chain joins TRBV29-1 and TRBJ2-1; no definite D call. Trimming removed 3 bases from V and 0 bases from J, with 9 bases in between. In germline, CDR1 is SQVTM, CDR2 ANQGSEA. CDR3 length: 14 amino acids. CDR3 in DNA: TGCAGCGTTGACAGATTAAGCTCCTACAATGAGCAGTTCTTC. Its translation is CSVDRLSSYNEQFF.

The rearrangement uses TRBV29-1 and TRBJ2-1, with D perhaps matching TRBD2 (7 bases). The V end lost 4 bases, the J end lost 3 bases, and 13 bases lay between the germline ends. This CDR3 spans 14 amino acids. CDR1 is SQVTM, CDR2 ANQGSEA, per germline. CDR3 nucleotides: TGCAGCGTTGGGTGGGGGGGCAGCTACAATGAGCAGTTCTTC. Translating it yields CSVGWGGSYNEQFF.

The gene calls are TRBV5-1 and TRBJ2-1; 8 bases agree with TRBD2. CDR1 SGHRS and CDR2 YFSETQ come from the germline V gene. The CDR3 totals 15 residues. The trim removed 0 bases at V and 7 bases at J, leaving 6 bases unmatched. CDR3 loop: CASSLAAGEGNEQFF. DNA for the CDR3: TGCGCCAGCAGCTTGGCAGCGGGAGAGGGGAATGAGCAGTTCTTC.

The chain recombines TRBV4-1 with TRBJ1-1; maybe TRBD1 (5 bases). The CDR3 runs to 15 residues. From germline, CDR1 is MGHRA and CDR2 YSYEKL. Trimming took 6 bases from V and 1 from J, leaving 15 bases between them. CDR3 nucleotides: TGCGCCAGCAGGACGAGGCAGGGATGGAACACTGAAGCTTTCTTT. This translates into CASRTRQGWNTEAFF.

The chain couples TRBV6-5 to TRBJ2-7; D is uncertain. Deletions cut 0 bases from V and 3 bases from J, with 6 bases between. Germline V gene lookup returns CDR1 MNHEY and CDR2 SVGAGI. This CDR3 has 13 amino acids. The CDR3 here is CASSYSFGYEQYF. The CDR3 DNA reads TGTGCCAGCAGTTACTCCTTCGGCTACGAGCAGTACTTC.

V gene TRBV11-2 combines with J gene TRBJ1-1; no reliable D call. This CDR3 has 13 amino acids. V lost 2 bases and J lost 9, with 13 bases in between. Germline V gene data show CDR1 as SGHAT and CDR2 as FQNNGV. The CDR3 DNA sequence: TGTGCCAGCAGCTTAAGTGTTACCGGGAAAGCTTTCTTT. Translation: CASSLSVTGKAFF.

This sequence joins TRBV28 and TRBJ2-7; the D gene is possibly TRBD1 (6 bases). V lost 6 bases and J 3 bases, leaving 15 bases between the germline ends. The germline V gene has CDR1 MDHEN and CDR2 SYDVKM. The CDR3 consists of 14 residues. The DNA for the CDR3 is TGTGCCAGCAGCAGCATTGAACAGGGCTACGAGCAGTACTTC. It codes for CASSSIEQGYEQYF.

The chain carries TRBV10-2 and TRBJ2-7; 8 bases match TRBD2. With V trimmed by 2 bases and J by 4 bases, 7 bases remained unmatched. Germline CDR1 WSHSY, CDR2 SAAADI. CDR3 length: 15 residues. The CDR3 sequence is CASSEESGSLYEQYF. The CDR3 DNA reads TGCGCCAGCAGTGAGGAAAGCGGGAGCTTGTACGAGCAGTACTTC.

The rearrangement uses TRBV30 and TRBJ2-2, with 8 bases fitting TRBD1. J gave up 11 bases and V 0 bases, and 2 bases lay outside the gene matches. Germline V lookup: CDR1 GTSNPN, CDR2 SVGIG (reference sequence). CDR3 length: 12 residues. The CDR3 here is CAWSVQGGELFF. The CDR3 region has the DNA TGTGCCTGGAGTGTACAGGGGGGCGAGCTGTTTTTT.

The chain employs TRBV7-2 and TRBJ1-5, with unresolved D. Germline loops: CDR1 SGHTA, CDR2 FQGNSA. V was clipped by 4 bases and J by 2 bases, with 6 bases between them. CDR3 length: 13 residues. The CDR3 nucleotides read TGTGCCAGCAGCTATGTAGGCAATCAGCCCCAGCATTTT. As protein: CASSYVGNQPQHF. The full variable domain, its missing parts supplied by reference TRBV7-2 and TRBJ1-5, is GAGVSQSPSNKVTEKGKDVELRCDPISGHTALYWYRQSLGQGLEFLIYFQGNSAPDKSGLPSDRFSAERTGGSVSTLTIQRTQQEDSAVYLCASSYVGNQPQHFGDGTRLSIL.